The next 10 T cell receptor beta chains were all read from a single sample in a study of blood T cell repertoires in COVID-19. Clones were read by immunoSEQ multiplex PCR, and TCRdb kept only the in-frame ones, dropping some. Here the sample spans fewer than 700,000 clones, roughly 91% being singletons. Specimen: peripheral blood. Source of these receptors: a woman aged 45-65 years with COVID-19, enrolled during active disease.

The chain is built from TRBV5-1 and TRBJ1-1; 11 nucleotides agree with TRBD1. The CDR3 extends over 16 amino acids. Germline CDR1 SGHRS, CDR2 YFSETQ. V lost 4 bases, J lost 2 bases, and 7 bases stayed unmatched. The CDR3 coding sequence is TGCGCCAGCAGCCCCGGACAGGGGGCGGCAAACACTGAAGCTTTCTTT. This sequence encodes CASSPGQGAANTEAFF.

CDR3 in DNA: TGTGCCAGCAGACGGACAGGGTTGAGCCAAGAGACCCAGTACTTC. It specifies CASRRTGLSQETQYF. The chain has TRBV2 and TRBJ2-5; 8 bases fit TRBD1. Germline CDR1 SNHLY, CDR2 FYNNEI. This CDR3 has 15 amino acids. J gave up 1 base and V 6 bases, and 7 bases lay outside the gene matches.

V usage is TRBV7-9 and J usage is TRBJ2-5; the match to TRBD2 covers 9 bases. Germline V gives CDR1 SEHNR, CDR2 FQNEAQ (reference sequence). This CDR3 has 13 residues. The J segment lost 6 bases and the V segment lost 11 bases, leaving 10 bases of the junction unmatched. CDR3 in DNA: TGTGCCCTAGAGGCGGGGGGGTCGAAGACCCAGTACTTC. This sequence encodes CALEAGGSKTQYF.

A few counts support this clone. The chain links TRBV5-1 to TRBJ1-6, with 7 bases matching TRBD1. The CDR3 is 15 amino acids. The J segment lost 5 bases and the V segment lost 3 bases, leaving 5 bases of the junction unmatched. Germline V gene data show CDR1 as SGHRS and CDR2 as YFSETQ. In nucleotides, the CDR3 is TGCGCCAGCAGCTATTGGACAGGTGATAATTCACCCCTCCACTTT. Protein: CASSYWTGDNSPLHF.

CDR3 nucleotide sequence: TGTGCTAGTGGTGGGACACCTCTACACTACGAGCAGTACTTC. Protein: CASGGTPLHYEQYF. V is TRBV12-5 and J is TRBJ2-7, with D perhaps TRBD1 (6 bases). The V end lost 5 bases, the J end lost 3 bases, and 14 bases lay between the germline ends. The CDR3 is 14 residues long. Germline V gene sequence: CDR1 LGHNT, CDR2 FRNRAP.

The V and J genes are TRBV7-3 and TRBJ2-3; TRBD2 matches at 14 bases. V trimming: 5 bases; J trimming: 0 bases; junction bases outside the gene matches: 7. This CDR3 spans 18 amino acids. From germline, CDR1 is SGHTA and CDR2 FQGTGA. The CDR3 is CASSPGTSGGPSTDTQYF. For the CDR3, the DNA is TGTGCCAGCAGCCCAGGGACTAGCGGGGGCCCTAGCACAGATACGCAGTATTTT.

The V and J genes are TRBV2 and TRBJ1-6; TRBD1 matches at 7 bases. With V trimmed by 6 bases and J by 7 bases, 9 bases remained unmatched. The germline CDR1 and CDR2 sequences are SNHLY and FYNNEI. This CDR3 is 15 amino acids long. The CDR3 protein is CASSPEGQLNSPLHF. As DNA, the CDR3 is TGTGCCAGCAGCCCTGAGGGACAGCTCAATTCACCCCTCCACTTT. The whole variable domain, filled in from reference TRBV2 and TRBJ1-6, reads EPEVTQTPSHQVTQMGQEVILRCVPISNHLYFYWYRQILGQKVEFLVSFYNNEISEKSEIFDDQFSVERPDGSNFTLKIRSTKLEDSAMYFCASSPEGQLNSPLHFGNGTRLTVT.

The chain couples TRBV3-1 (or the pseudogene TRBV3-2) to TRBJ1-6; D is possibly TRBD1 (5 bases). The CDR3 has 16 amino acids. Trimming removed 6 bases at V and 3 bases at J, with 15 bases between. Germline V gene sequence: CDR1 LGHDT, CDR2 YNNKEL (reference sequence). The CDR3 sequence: CASRRTGGYYNSPLHF. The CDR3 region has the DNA TGTGCCAGCAGACGTACAGGAGGGTACTATAATTCACCCCTCCACTTT.

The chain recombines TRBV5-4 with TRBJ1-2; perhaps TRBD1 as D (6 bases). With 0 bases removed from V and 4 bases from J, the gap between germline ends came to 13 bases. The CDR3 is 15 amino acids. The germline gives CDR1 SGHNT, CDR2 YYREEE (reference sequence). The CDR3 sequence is CASSLGLDSLYGYTF. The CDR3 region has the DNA TGTGCCAGCAGCTTGGGGTTGGACAGCCTCTATGGCTACACCTTC.

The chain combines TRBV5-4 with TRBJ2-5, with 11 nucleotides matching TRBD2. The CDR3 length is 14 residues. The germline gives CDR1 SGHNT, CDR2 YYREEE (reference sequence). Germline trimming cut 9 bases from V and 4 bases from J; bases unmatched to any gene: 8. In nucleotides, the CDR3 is TGTGCCACCGTTAGCGGGGGGGCAGGAGAGACCCAGTACTTC. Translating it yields CATVSGGAGETQYF.